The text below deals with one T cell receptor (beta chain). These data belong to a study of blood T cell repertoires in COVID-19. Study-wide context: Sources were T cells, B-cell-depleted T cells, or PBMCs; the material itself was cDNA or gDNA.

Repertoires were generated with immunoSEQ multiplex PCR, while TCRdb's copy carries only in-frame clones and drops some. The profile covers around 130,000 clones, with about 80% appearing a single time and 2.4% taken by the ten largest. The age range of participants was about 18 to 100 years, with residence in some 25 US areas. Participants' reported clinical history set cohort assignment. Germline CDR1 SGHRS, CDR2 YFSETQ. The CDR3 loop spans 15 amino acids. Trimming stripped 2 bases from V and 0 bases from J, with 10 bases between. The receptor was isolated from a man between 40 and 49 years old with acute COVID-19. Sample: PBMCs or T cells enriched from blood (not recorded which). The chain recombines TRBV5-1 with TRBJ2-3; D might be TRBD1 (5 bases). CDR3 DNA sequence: TGCGCCAGCAGCTTAGGGGCTTCTAGCACAGATACGCAGTATTTT. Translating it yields CASSLGASSTDTQYF.